The 8 T cell receptor beta chains below come from one sample, sequenced in a study of blood T cell repertoires in COVID-19. Measured with immunoSEQ multiplex PCR; TCRdb has only the in-frame clones, and not every one. The sample has around 190,000 clones; nearly 90% are singletons. Sample: peripheral blood. The source is a man over 45 with COVID-19, enrolled during active disease.

The chain recombines TRBV7-9 with TRBJ1-4; D is ambiguous. Trimming took 8 bases from V and 3 from J, leaving 13 bases between them. CDR1 is SEHNR, CDR2 FQNEAQ, per germline (reference sequence). The CDR3 consists of 14 residues. As DNA, the CDR3 is TGTGCCAGCCTGGAGGGCAAGGCTAATGAAAAACTGTTTTTT. Encoded protein: CASLEGKANEKLFF.

V and J are TRBV3-1 (or the pseudogene TRBV3-2) and TRBJ2-2; TRBD2 might be the D (5 bases). Germline CDR1 is LGHDT and CDR2 is YNNKEL (reference sequence). This CDR3 has 14 amino acids. V gave up 0 bases and J gave up 7 bases, with 9 bases separating them. The CDR3 DNA reads TGTGCCAGCAGCCAAGAATCAGGAGGCGGGGAGCTGTTTTTT. Translation gives CASSQESGGGELFF.

The chain employs TRBV5-5 and TRBJ1-4, with 10 bases lining up with TRBD1. The germline V gene encodes CDR1 SGHKS and CDR2 YYEKEE (reference sequence). V was clipped by 1 base and J by 3 bases; unmatched bases: 9. CDR3 size: 18 residues. CDR3 amino acids: CASSLRDRGFRSNEKLFF. In nucleotides, the CDR3 is TGTGCCAGCAGCTTGAGGGACAGGGGATTTCGGTCTAATGAAAAACTGTTTTTT.

The rearrangement uses TRBV19 and TRBJ2-7, with 13 bases that match TRBD2. The V gene end was trimmed by 0 bases and the J gene end by 3 bases; junction bases not matched to a gene: 2. The germline gives CDR1 LNHDA, CDR2 SQIVND (reference sequence). This CDR3 has 16 amino acids. DNA for the CDR3: TGTGCCAGTAGTATAGATGGGACTAGCGGGGACTACGAGCAGTACTTC. Amino acids: CASSIDGTSGDYEQYF.

In DNA, the CDR3 is TGTGCTAGTGGTTTGGTACCCGGGAGCAATCAGCCCCAGCATTTT. It translates to CASGLVPGSNQPQHF. The chain joins TRBV12-5 to TRBJ1-5; D remains unclear. The CDR3 is 15 residues long. Germline loops: CDR1 LGHNT, CDR2 FRNRAP. V lost 0 bases and J lost 1, with 7 bases in between. Based on the CDR3 plus reference TRBV12-5 and TRBJ1-5, the full variable domain is DARVTQTPRHKVTEMGQEVTMRCQPILGHNTVFWYRQTMMQGLELLAYFRNRAPLDDSGMPKDRFSAEMPDATLATLKIQPSEPRDSAVYFCASGLVPGSNQPQHFGDGTRLSIL.

The chain uses TRBV7-9 and TRBJ2-5; tentative D call: TRBD1 (6 bases). The CDR3 totals 14 residues. Germline V CDR1 and CDR2: SEHNR, FQNEAQ (reference sequence). The V and J ends lost 5 bases and 5 bases respectively, with 15 bases between them. The CDR3 coding sequence is TGTGCCAGCAGCCTAAACCAGGGGTTCGAGACCCAGTACTTC. It specifies CASSLNQGFETQYF.

CDR3 loop: CAWSFDRESTAFF. In nucleotides, the CDR3 is TGTGCCTGGAGCTTCGACAGAGAAAGTACGGCTTTCTTT. The chain links TRBV30 to TRBJ1-1; the D gene is possibly TRBD1 (5 bases). Trimming removed 3 bases at V and 11 bases at J, with 19 bases between. CDR3 size: 13 residues. Germline V gene sequence: CDR1 GTSNPN, CDR2 SVGIG (reference sequence).

The rearrangement uses TRBV14 and TRBJ2-2; TRBD1 is a possible D gene (6 bases). Between the trimmed V and J ends, which lost 7 bases and 1 base, there was a span of 13 bases. Per the germline V gene, CDR1 is SGHDN and CDR2 is FVKESK. This CDR3 contains 15 residues. CDR3 residues: CASTLTGVNTGELFF. In DNA form, the CDR3 reads TGTGCCAGCACCTTGACAGGAGTGAACACCGGGGAGCTGTTTTTT.